This T cell receptor beta chain was obtained from a study of T cells in Graves' hyperthyroidism and ophthalmopathy. Study findings and constraints: Ophthalmopathy was distinguished from stable hyperthyroidism by 13 V-J signatures.

Uncontrolled infection, other autoimmune disease, pregnancy and lactation each barred patients from inclusion. This clonotype was recorded a few times. Antigen specificity is unknown. RNA transcripts were the template for amplifying TCR beta CDR3 regions. HTBI primers were employed in a first-round RT-PCR of the TCR CDR3. Via MiXCR, TCRdb re-called the multiplex PCR reads, giving one row per CDR3 protein. The sample contains about 400,000 distinct CDR3 sequences, more than 12% of which appear only once. The length of the CDR3 is 16 residues. CDR1 and CDR2 from the germline V gene are LNHDA and SQIVND (reference sequence). Between the trimmed V and J ends, which lost 0 bases and 2 bases, there was a span of 11 bases.

The J gene is TRBJ2-1, the V gene TRBV19; possible D gene TRBD1, 5 bases. Sequenced material: blood. The sequence was collected from a woman in her 30s with Graves' hyperthyroidism. CDR3 sequence: CASSIEGRATYNEQFF. For the CDR3, the DNA is TGTGCCAGTAGTATAGAGGGCAGGGCCACCTACAATGAGCAGTTCTTC.